The T cell receptor beta chain described here comes from a study of blood T cell repertoires in COVID-19. CDR1 is GTSNPN, CDR2 SVGIG, per germline (reference sequence). The J segment lost 4 bases and the V segment lost 4 bases, leaving 7 bases of the junction unmatched. This CDR3 comprises 14 residues. Clones were sequenced by immunoSEQ multiplex PCR, and TCRdb holds only the in-frame ones, with some missing. The sample has over 150,000 clones, roughly 80% seen once. Sequencing used PBMCs or T cells enriched from blood (not recorded which). V gene TRBV30 combines with J gene TRBJ2-3; 8 bases are shared with TRBD2. The TCR sequence derives from a woman in her sixties who had recovered from COVID-19. DNA of the CDR3: TGTGCCTGGACGGGACTAGATGGTGCAGATACGCAGTATTTT. This sequence encodes CAWTGLDGADTQYF.